These 19 T cell receptor beta chains were all obtained from the same sample, sequenced in a study of OX40 agonist ivuxolimab in advanced cancers. Generated by immunoSEQ multiplex PCR, the TCRdb table keeps only in-frame clones and is missing some. The sample yields more than 15,000 clones, 74% seen once. Here the sequenced sample was CD4+ or CD8+ T cells sorted from blood, taken in a trial of the OX40 agonist ivuxolimab. These receptor sequences come from an adult with an advanced solid tumor such as melanoma, head and neck, liver or kidney cancer.

The CDR3 DNA follows: TGTGCCAGCAGTTTAATCACGGGGTTTCAAGAGACCCAGTACTTC. Its translation is CASSLITGFQETQYF. This chain connects TRBV28 to TRBJ2-5; a possible D gene is TRBD2 (5 bases). This CDR3 is built from 15 residues. With 2 bases removed from V and 2 bases from J, the gap between germline ends came to 12 bases. The germline gives CDR1 MDHEN, CDR2 SYDVKM.

This clone was detected a few times. V usage is TRBV28 and J usage is TRBJ2-7; D call uncertain. This CDR3 contains 13 residues. Trimming pared 10 bases from V and 6 bases from J, leaving 19 bases between. From germline, CDR1 is MDHEN and CDR2 SYDVKM. The CDR3 here is CATLATAFLEQYF. The CDR3 nucleotides read TGTGCCACCCTCGCCACAGCCTTCCTCGAGCAGTACTTC. The full variable domain, its missing parts supplied by reference TRBV28 and TRBJ2-7, is DVKVTQSSRYLVKRTGEKVFLECVQDMDHENMFWYRQDPGLGLRLIYFSYDVKMKEKGDIPEGYSVSREKKERFSLILESASTNQTSMYLCATLATAFLEQYFGPGTRLTVT.

The chain employs TRBV4-3 and TRBJ2-7; no reliable D call. Germline assignment: CDR1 LGHNA and CDR2 YSLEER. The V and J ends lost 0 bases and 3 bases respectively, with 12 bases between them. The CDR3 runs 15 residues. CDR3 coding DNA: TGCGCCAGCAGCCAAGACGTCAGCACAAGCTACGAGCAGTACTTC. Encoded protein: CASSQDVSTSYEQYF.

The rearrangement joins TRBV7-3 to TRBJ2-1; D is unclear. This CDR3 is built from 12 residues. The germline V gene encodes CDR1 SGHTA and CDR2 FQGTGA. V was cut by 5 bases and J by 6 bases, with 8 bases left in between. The CDR3 is CASSLNGNEQFF. Written as DNA, the CDR3 is TGTGCCAGCAGCCTTAACGGCAATGAGCAGTTCTTC. The full variable domain, its missing parts supplied by reference TRBV7-3 and TRBJ2-1, is GAGVSQTPSNKVTEKGKYVELRCDPISGHTALYWYRQSLGQGPEFLIYFQGTGAADDSGLPNDRFFAVRPEGSVSTLKIQRTERGDSAVYLCASSLNGNEQFFGPGTRLTVL.

This clone has only a few counts. This rearrangement joins TRBV27 to TRBJ1-2; 9 nucleotides line up with TRBD1. There are 13 residues in the CDR3. The germline CDR1 and CDR2 sequences are MNHEY and SMNVEV (reference sequence). V gave up 2 bases and J gave up 6 bases; unmatched junction bases: 1. CDR3 sequence (DNA): TGTGCCAGCAGTTTAGGGACAGGGAATGGCTACACCTTC. Amino acid sequence: CASSLGTGNGYTF.

The chain joins TRBV10-3 to TRBJ1-2; D is perhaps TRBD1 (6 bases). The CDR3 loop spans 17 amino acids. Germline V gene data show CDR1 as ENHRY and CDR2 as SYGVKD. The germline V and J ends were trimmed by 2 bases and 4 bases, with 20 bases remaining between them. CDR3 protein: CAISEDETGAGSYGYTF. CDR3 in DNA: TGTGCCATCAGTGAGGATGAAACGGGGGCGGGCTCCTATGGCTACACCTTC.

The CDR3: CASSAGPRETQYF. As DNA, the CDR3 is TGTGCCAGCAGCGCCGGACCCCGGGAGACCCAGTACTTC. The genes are TRBV13 and TRBJ2-5; D is ambiguous. The CDR3 is made up of 13 amino acids. With 5 bases removed from V and 5 bases from J, the gap between germline ends came to 12 bases. The V gene's germline CDR1 is PRHDT and CDR2 FYEKMQ (reference sequence).

V and J are TRBV5-1 and TRBJ2-3, with D tentatively TRBD1 (6 bases). This CDR3 spans 14 amino acids. Germline CDR1 and CDR2: SGHRS and YFSETQ. The V and J ends lost 1 base and 6 bases respectively, with 12 bases between them. CDR3 protein: CASSLYGTPDTQYF. The CDR3 nucleotides read TGCGCCAGCAGCTTGTATGGGACACCTGATACGCAGTATTTT.

Written as DNA, the CDR3 is TGTGCCAGCACTACAGCAAGTCCCTTCACAGATACGCAGTATTTT. It translates to CASTTASPFTDTQYF. This sequence joins TRBV2 and TRBJ2-3; D is unresolved. With 7 bases removed from V and 2 bases from J, the gap between germline ends came to 16 bases. Germline V gene data show CDR1 as SNHLY and CDR2 as FYNNEI. The CDR3 consists of 15 residues.

The rearrangement joins TRBV4-1 to TRBJ1-1; a weak D match, TRBD1 (5 bases). Germline V CDR1 and CDR2: MGHRA, YSYEKL. Trimming took off 0 bases at V and 1 base at J, with 12 bases between the two ends. CDR3 length: 16 amino acids. CDR3: CASSQDGRGGNTEAFF. The CDR3 bases are TGCGCCAGCAGCCAAGATGGCCGGGGGGGGAACACTGAAGCTTTCTTT.

The chain couples TRBV7-8 to TRBJ2-7, with D perhaps matching TRBD2 (6 bases). V was pared by 5 bases and J by 4 bases, with 9 bases between. The V gene's germline CDR1 is SGHVS and CDR2 FQNEAQ. The CDR3 sequence is 12 residues long. For the CDR3, the DNA is TGTGCCAGCAGCCCTGGGGGGTACGAGCAGTACTTC. Protein product: CASSPGGYEQYF.

The chain couples TRBV2 to TRBJ2-7; the D is unclear. From germline, CDR1 is SNHLY and CDR2 FYNNEI. The CDR3 has 13 residues. V was trimmed by 1 base and J by 3 bases, leaving 7 bases between them. The CDR3 sequence: CASSEEGRYEQYF. The CDR3 nucleotides read TGTGCCAGCAGTGAAGAAGGGCGCTACGAGCAGTACTTC.

J is TRBJ1-5 and V is TRBV6-6, with 10 positions matching TRBD1. The CDR3 has 13 residues. Germline CDR1 MNHNY, CDR2 SVGAGI (reference sequence). With V trimmed by 4 bases and J by 6 bases, 0 bases remained unmatched. CDR3 sequence (DNA): TGTGCCAGCAGTTGGACAGGGGGTCAGCCCCAGCATTTT. It codes for CASSWTGGQPQHF.

This clone rates as medium-sized. This chain joins TRBV7-9 and TRBJ2-7; D is possibly TRBD1 or TRBD2 (5 bases each). There are 13 residues in the CDR3. Germline CDR1 SEHNR, CDR2 FQNEAQ (reference sequence). V dropped 4 bases and J dropped 0 bases, with 7 bases sitting between them. The CDR3 sequence is CASSYGTSYEQYF. Written as DNA, the CDR3 is TGTGCCAGCAGCTACGGGACCTCCTACGAGCAGTACTTC.

The chain employs TRBV5-1 and TRBJ2-3, with 11 bases fitting TRBD2. The CDR3 is 16 amino acids. Germline values: CDR1 SGHRS, CDR2 YFSETQ. V was pared by 0 bases and J by 5 bases, with 5 bases of the junction left unmatched. The CDR3 here is CASSLAIAGGIDTQYF. The CDR3 nucleotides are TGCGCCAGCAGCTTGGCAATAGCGGGAGGGATAGATACGCAGTATTTT.

The chain employs TRBV19 and TRBJ2-7, with D perhaps matching TRBD2 (6 bases). V lost 2 bases and J lost 4, with 12 bases in between. Looked up from germline, CDR1 is LNHDA and CDR2 is SQIVND (reference sequence). The CDR3 consists of 14 residues. The CDR3 reads CASSISYAGYEQYF. CDR3 in DNA: TGTGCCAGTAGTATATCTTATGCGGGATACGAGCAGTACTTC.

The genes are TRBV4-3 and TRBJ1-1; D is undetermined. Trimming left V 0 bases short and J 1 base short, with 6 bases between. This CDR3 region has 14 residues. Germline V lookup: CDR1 LGHNA, CDR2 YSLEER. The CDR3 sequence is CASSQDKPNTEAFF. In DNA form, the CDR3 reads TGCGCCAGCAGCCAAGATAAACCGAACACTGAAGCTTTCTTT.

The V gene is TRBV5-8, the J gene TRBJ2-7; D call uncertain. Trimming pared 1 base from V and 6 bases from J, leaving 11 bases between. Germline CDR1 and CDR2: SGHTS and YDEGEE. This CDR3 region has 13 residues. CDR3 in amino acids: CASSLKGSAEQYF. CDR3 sequence (DNA): TGTGCCAGCAGCTTGAAGGGTTCTGCCGAGCAGTACTTC. The variable domain in full, completed from reference TRBV5-8 and TRBJ2-7, reads EAGVTQSPTHLIKTRGQQATLRCSPISGHTSVYWYQQALGLGLQFLLWYDEGEERNRGNFPPRFSGRQFPNYSSELNVNALELEDSALYLCASSLKGSAEQYFGPGTRLTVT.

The CDR3 here is CASSFSGGALETQYF. The CDR3 nucleotides are TGTGCCAGCAGCTTTAGCGGGGGGGCCTTAGAGACCCAGTACTTC. The V and J genes are TRBV7-2 and TRBJ2-5; 11 nucleotides match TRBD2. The ends lost 3 bases at V and 4 bases at J; junction bases unmatched: 4. Germline values: CDR1 SGHTA, CDR2 FQGNSA. The CDR3 has 15 residues.